One and the same sample provided the 3 T cell receptor beta chains below, sequenced in a study of beta chain features in type 1 diabetes. Since all of the isolated RNA was reverse transcribed, expressed TCRB transcripts were what got sequenced. Sequencing used immunoSEQ multiplex PCR; TCRdb keeps in-frame clones, though not all of them. This table holds roughly 400,000 clones, roughly 16% found once. The sequencing input was naive CD4+ T cells from blood. The receptors shown here come from a woman aged 18 to 35 in good health.

This clone has more than one count but fewer than ten. This chain connects TRBV5-1 to TRBJ2-7; 7 nucleotides align to TRBD1. Germline V gives CDR1 SGHRS, CDR2 YFSETQ. The CDR3 has 14 amino acids. J gave up 3 bases and V 2 bases, and 5 bases lay outside the gene matches. The DNA for the CDR3 is TGCGCCAGCAGCTTCCCGGGACAGTTCTACGAGCAGTACTTC. Its protein product is CASSFPGQFYEQYF. The entire variable domain, with the rest obtained from reference TRBV5-1 and TRBJ2-7, is as follows: KAGVTQTPRYLIKTRGQQVTLSCSPISGHRSVSWYQQTPGQGLQFLFEYFSETQRNKGNFPGRFSGRQFSNSRSEMNVSTLELGDSALYLCASSFPGQFYEQYFGPGTRLTVT.

The chain joins TRBV19 to TRBJ1-5; 11 nucleotides line up with TRBD1. The CDR3 is 18 amino acids. Germline V lookup: CDR1 LNHDA, CDR2 SQIVND (reference sequence). The V segment lost 3 bases and the J segment 0 bases; nucleotides outside the gene matches: 7. CDR3 bases: TGTGCCAGTAGTATGCGGACAGGGGGCCCTTATAGCAATCAGCCCCAGCATTTT. Translating gives CASSMRTGGPYSNQPQHF.

This chain links TRBV4-3 with TRBJ2-1, with D perhaps matching TRBD2 (6 bases). This CDR3 has 16 amino acids. The V gene's germline CDR1 is LGHNA and CDR2 YSLEER. V dropped 1 base and J dropped 8 bases, with 18 bases sitting between them. CDR3 coding DNA: TGCGCCAGCAGCCAAGGCGGGGTACCCCGTTTTGATGAGCAGTTCTTC. Protein sequence: CASSQGGVPRFDEQFF.